Reported below is one T cell receptor (beta chain). This sample was included in a study of blood T cell repertoires in COVID-19. Study information: The United States, Italy and Spain were the sources of the acute and convalescent COVID-19 samples. The analysed material was cDNA or gDNA that came from T cells, B-cell-depleted T cells, or PBMCs.

The germline gives CDR1 SEHNR, CDR2 FQNEAQ (reference sequence). The CDR3 length is 15 residues. V trimming: 5 bases; J trimming: 6 bases; junction bases outside the gene matches: 8. In the study's own analysis: The assay estimated nucleated cells by amplifying reference gene primers. Sequencing was performed with immunoSEQ multiplex PCR; in TCRdb, only in-frame clones are kept and a portion is missing. V, J and clone size are those of that table, while D and trimming were read from the DNA. Here the sample spans about 250,000 clones, 88% being singletons. Recovery meant two consecutive negative NP/OP PCR tests, professional clearance, or resolved symptoms.

The sequence came from a woman aged 50 to 60 who had recovered from COVID-19. This rearrangement joins TRBV7-9 to TRBJ2-2; 8 nucleotides line up with TRBD1. Specimen: PBMCs or T cells enriched from blood (not recorded which). CDR3 loop: CASSPDRVGSGELFF. CDR3 nucleotide sequence: TGTGCCAGCAGCCCGGACAGGGTTGGGTCCGGGGAGCTGTTTTTT.